These T cell receptor beta chains were read from a single sample in a study of post-analysis software for immune sequencing data. TCRdb reanalysed the PCR reads using MiXCR and keeps one entry per CDR3 protein. The table has roughly 800,000 distinct CDR3 sequences, approximately 44% seen once; the top ten hold roughly 4.4%. Sequenced: blood. All receptors come from a girl aged 5 to 17 with multiple sclerosis. Each CDR3 is given with its conserved first and last residue. The D gene is left open where the match is weak. Only some rows state a clone size, as once, few, many or a class for expanded clones.

size	J	D	V	CDR3	DNA
NA	TRBJ2-5	TRBD2	TRBV10-3	CAIRAGLAGEETQYF	TGTGCCATCAGGGCGGGACTAGCGGGAGAGGAGACCCAGTACTTC
NA	TRBJ2-1	TRBD2	TRBV5-1	CASMPGLAGVMNEQFF	TGCGCCAGCATGCCGGGACTAGCGGGAGTTATGAATGAGCAGTTCTTC
NA	TRBJ1-1	NA	TRBV24-1	CATSDLRGLEAFF	TGTGCCACCAGTGATTTGAGGGGCCTTGAAGCTTTCTTT
NA	TRBJ2-7	NA	TRBV7-8	CASSTLTSSYEQYF	TGTGCCAGCAGCACGCTAACGTCTTCCTACGAGCAGTACTTC
NA	TRBJ2-7	TRBD2	TRBV20-1	CSARLSGSSEQYF	TGCAGTGCTAGACTCAGCGGGAGTAGCGAGCAGTACTTC
few	TRBJ1-2	NA	TRBV20-1	CSARASGQTVYGYTF	TGCAGTGCTAGAGCCTCAGGACAGACAGTCTATGGCTACACCTTC
NA	TRBJ2-7	NA	TRBV20-1	CSARDAPGRPNEQYF	TGCAGTGCTAGAGATGCCCCGGGAAGACCGAACGAGCAGTACTTC
NA	TRBJ2-7	NA	TRBV12-5	CASVTTGSYEQYF	TGTGCTAGTGTTACCACAGGCTCCTACGAGCAGTACTTC
NA	TRBJ1-6	NA	TRBV7-9	CASSQAGRPLHF	TGTGCCAGCAGCCAAGCAGGCCGACCCCTCCACTTT
NA	TRBJ2-1	NA	TRBV6-2/TRBV6-3	CASSYTLRGKGNEQFF	TGTGCCAGCAGTTACACCTTGAGGGGAAAGGGCAATGAGCAGTTCTTC
few	TRBJ1-4	NA	TRBV20-1	CSARATNEKLFF	TGCAGTGCTAGGGCGACTAATGAAAAACTGTTTTTT
NA	TRBJ2-1	TRBD2	TRBV12-3/TRBV12-4	CATRTSGNYNEQFF	TGTGCCACTCGAACTAGCGGGAACTACAATGAGCAGTTCTTC
NA	TRBJ1-5	TRBD1	TRBV7-6	CASSPYDRGGNQPQHF	TGTGCCAGCAGCCCGTACGACAGGGGCGGGAATCAGCCCCAGCATTTT
once	TRBJ2-7	TRBD1	TRBV18	CASSKRGQGQGVYEQYF	TGTGCCAGCTCGAAGCGCGGACAGGGACAGGGGGTCTACGAGCAGTACTTC
NA	TRBJ2-7	NA	TRBV6-5	CASSYSSSTAQDTQYF	TGTGCCAGCAGTTACTCGAGTAGCACAGCACAAGACACCCAGTACTTC
NA	TRBJ1-1	TRBD1	TRBV5-5	CASSSHRGEAFF	TGTGCCAGCAGCTCCCACAGGGGTGAAGCTTTCTTT
NA	TRBJ2-3	NA	TRBV29-1	CSVGAGKTDTQYF	TGCAGCGTTGGGGCAGGGAAAACAGATACGCAGTATTTT
NA	TRBJ2-3	NA	TRBV7-2	CASTLYPDTQYF	TGTGCCAGCACCCTTTACCCAGATACGCAGTATTTT
few	TRBJ2-3	NA	TRBV25-1	CASRTGDTQYF	TGTGCCAGCAGGACCGGAGATACGCAGTATTTT
few	TRBJ2-3	NA	TRBV20-1	CSATPSSYRPTQYF	TGCAGTGCCACCCCATCCTCGTACAGGCCTACGCAGTATTTT
few	TRBJ2-7	TRBD2	TRBV28	CASSSPGASGISYEQYF	TGTGCCAGCAGTTCCCCTGGGGCTAGCGGAATTTCCTACGAGCAGTACTTC
NA	TRBJ2-5	TRBD2	TRBV5-1	CASSLGAASGSLNNEQYF	TGCGCCAGCAGCTTGGGGGCGGCTAGCGGGAGTCTAAACAATGAGCAGTACTTC
few	TRBJ2-7	NA	TRBV6-2/TRBV6-3	CASSFSVYEQYF	TGTGCCAGCAGTTTTAGCGTCTACGAGCAGTACTTC
few	TRBJ2-3	NA	TRBV29-1	CSVAPTTDTQYF	TGCAGCGTCGCGCCCACCACAGATACGCAGTATTTT
few	TRBJ1-1	NA	TRBV6-5	CASSYSMGIEAFF	TGTGCCAGCAGTTACTCGATGGGGATCGAAGCTTTCTTT
NA	TRBJ2-7	NA	TRBV15	CATSRDHSSYEQYF	TGTGCCACCAGCAGAGACCATAGCTCCTACGAGCAGTACTTC
NA	TRBJ2-6	NA	TRBV21-1	CASSKVWDRGTGANVLTF	TGTGCCAGCAGCAAAGTCTGGGACAGGGGGACTGGGGCCAACGTCCTGACTTTC
NA	TRBJ2-1	TRBD1	TRBV3-1	CASSLIQGASCNEQFF	TGTGCCAGCAGCCTAATACAGGGGGCCTCCTGCAATGAGCAGTTCTTC
few	TRBJ2-3	NA	TRBV3-1	CASSQVPGDTQYF	TGTGCCAGCAGCCAAGTCCCGGGAGATACGCAGTATTTT
few	TRBJ2-3	NA	TRBV4-3	CASSQDTGTSTDTQYF	TGCGCCAGCAGCCAAGATACTGGAACTAGCACAGATACGCAGTATTTT
few	TRBJ2-5	TRBD1	TRBV27	CASSLSADRGLSETQYF	TGTGCCAGCAGTTTATCTGCCGACAGGGGGCTCTCAGAGACCCAGTACTTC
few	TRBJ2-1	NA	TRBV7-9	CASSPNSGGEQFF	TGTGCCAGCAGCCCAAACAGTGGGGGCGAGCAGTTCTTC
NA	TRBJ1-2	NA	TRBV11-2	CASSSNPVNYGYTF	TGTGCCAGCAGCTCCAACCCAGTTAACTATGGCTACACCTTC
NA	TRBJ2-3	NA	TRBV6-5	CASSYSNAGPSTDTQYF	TGTGCCAGCAGTTACTCGAATGCGGGCCCAAGCACAGATACGCAGTATTTT
NA	TRBJ2-4	NA	TRBV7-9	CASSLGVGILAKNIQYF	TGTGCCAGCAGCTTAGGCGTCGGTATCTTAGCCAAAAACATTCAGTACTTC
NA	TRBJ2-1	NA	TRBV12-3/TRBV12-4	CASRPSGGKDLDEQFF	TGTGCCAGCAGGCCGTCCGGAGGGAAGGACTTAGATGAGCAGTTCTTC
NA	TRBJ2-7	NA	TRBV27	CAGMRGEQYF	TGTGCCGGGATGCGGGGCGAGCAGTACTTC
few	TRBJ2-2	NA	TRBV20-1	CSAASVLGRANTGELFF	TGCAGTGCTGCCTCCGTTCTAGGGCGTGCGAACACCGGGGAGCTGTTTTTT
NA	TRBJ2-7	NA	TRBV15	CATSRDVGWSYEQYF	TGTGCCACCAGCAGAGATGTGGGGTGGAGCTACGAGCAGTACTTC
few	TRBJ2-7	NA	TRBV25-1	CASSEYFQEAEQYF	TGTGCCAGCAGTGAATATTTCCAAGAAGCCGAGCAGTACTTC
few	TRBJ1-1	NA	TRBV25-1	CASSEYFSQSKAEAFF	TGTGCCAGCAGTGAATATTTCTCCCAGTCGAAGGCTGAAGCTTTCTTT
NA	TRBJ2-1	NA	TRBV24-1	CATSDSTANEQFF	TGTGCCACCAGTGACTCTACAGCGAATGAGCAGTTCTTC
NA	TRBJ2-5	NA	TRBV24-1	CASAGSLQETQYF	TGTGCCAGTGCCGGGTCGCTGCAAGAGACCCAGTACTTC
NA	TRBJ2-3	NA	TRBV12-3/TRBV12-4	CASNRLVGEGTDTQYF	TGTGCCAGCAACCGACTAGTGGGTGAGGGCACAGATACGCAGTATTTT
NA	TRBJ2-1	NA	TRBV6-6	CASSNREATFF	TGTGCCAGCAGTAACCGGGAAGCGACGTTCTTC
few	TRBJ2-1	NA	TRBV5-1	CASSLGNHAITYNEQFF	TGCGCCAGCAGCTTGGGAAACCACGCCATAACCTACAATGAGCAGTTCTTC
NA	TRBJ2-7	NA	TRBV12-3/TRBV12-4	CASSLHFWGQFSCEQYF	TGTGCCAGCAGCCTACATTTCTGGGGACAATTTTCCTGCGAGCAGTACTTC
NA	TRBJ2-7	NA	TRBV19	CASSITGADSYEQYF	TGTGCCAGTAGTATAACTGGAGCGGATTCCTACGAGCAGTACTTC
NA	TRBJ2-1	TRBD2	TRBV7-6	CASSQGLAGSHEQFF	TGTGCCAGCAGCCAGGGACTAGCGGGAAGCCATGAGCAGTTCTTC
NA	TRBJ2-3	TRBD2	TRBV27	CASSFGLAGDRGTDTQYF	TGTGCCAGCAGTTTCGGACTAGCGGGAGACCGGGGCACAGATACGCAGTATTTT
NA	TRBJ2-4	TRBD1	TRBV15	CATSPPTGGSNIQYF	TGTGCCACCAGCCCGCCGACAGGGGGCTCAAACATTCAGTACTTC
once	TRBJ2-1	NA	TRBV11-2	CASSLPTGYNEQFF	TGTGCCAGCAGCCTCCCGACCGGATACAATGAGCAGTTCTTC
NA	TRBJ2-1	TRBD1	TRBV29-1	CSVDWTGRSHEEQFF	TGCAGCGTTGACTGGACAGGGAGGTCCCACGAGGAGCAGTTCTTC
NA	TRBJ1-1	NA	TRBV3-1	CASSQESGSTEAFF	TGTGCCAGCAGCCAAGAGTCGGGGAGCACTGAAGCTTTCTTT
few	TRBJ2-6	NA	TRBV7-3	CASSSGSSGANVLTF	TGTGCCAGCAGCTCCGGGAGCTCTGGGGCCAACGTCCTGACTTTC
NA	TRBJ2-7	NA	TRBV7-2	CASSHTLNTYEQYF	TGTGCCAGCAGCCACACCCTAAATACCTACGAGCAGTACTTC
NA	TRBJ1-1	NA	TRBV24-1	CATRSTGLNTEAFF	TGTGCCACCAGAAGTACAGGGTTGAACACTGAAGCTTTCTTT
NA	TRBJ2-7	TRBD2	TRBV30	CAWSVWASGYEQYF	TGTGCCTGGAGTGTATGGGCTAGCGGCTACGAGCAGTACTTC
NA	TRBJ1-4	NA	TRBV12-3/TRBV12-4	CASTMTGAPTNEKLFF	TGTGCCAGCACCATGACCGGGGCCCCAACTAATGAAAAACTGTTTTTT
NA	TRBJ2-1	NA	TRBV29-1	CSVEDGRTEQFF	TGCAGCGTTGAAGATGGTCGGACGGAGCAGTTCTTC